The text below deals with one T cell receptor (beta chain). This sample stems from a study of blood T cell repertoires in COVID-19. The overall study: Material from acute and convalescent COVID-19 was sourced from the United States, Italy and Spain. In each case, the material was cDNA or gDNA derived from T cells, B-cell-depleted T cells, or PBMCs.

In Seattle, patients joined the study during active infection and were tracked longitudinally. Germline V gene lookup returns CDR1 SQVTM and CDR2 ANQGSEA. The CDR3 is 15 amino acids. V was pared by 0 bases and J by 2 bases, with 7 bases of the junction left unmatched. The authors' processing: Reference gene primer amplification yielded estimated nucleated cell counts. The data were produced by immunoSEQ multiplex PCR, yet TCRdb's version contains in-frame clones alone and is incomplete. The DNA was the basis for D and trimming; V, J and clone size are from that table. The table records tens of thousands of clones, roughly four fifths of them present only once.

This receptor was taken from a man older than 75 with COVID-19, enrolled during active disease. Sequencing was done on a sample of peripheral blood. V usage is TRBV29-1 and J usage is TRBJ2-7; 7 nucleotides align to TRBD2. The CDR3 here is CSVEDGDYLTYEQYV. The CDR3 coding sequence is TGCAGCGTTGAAGACGGGGACTACCTCACCTACGAGCAGTACGTC.